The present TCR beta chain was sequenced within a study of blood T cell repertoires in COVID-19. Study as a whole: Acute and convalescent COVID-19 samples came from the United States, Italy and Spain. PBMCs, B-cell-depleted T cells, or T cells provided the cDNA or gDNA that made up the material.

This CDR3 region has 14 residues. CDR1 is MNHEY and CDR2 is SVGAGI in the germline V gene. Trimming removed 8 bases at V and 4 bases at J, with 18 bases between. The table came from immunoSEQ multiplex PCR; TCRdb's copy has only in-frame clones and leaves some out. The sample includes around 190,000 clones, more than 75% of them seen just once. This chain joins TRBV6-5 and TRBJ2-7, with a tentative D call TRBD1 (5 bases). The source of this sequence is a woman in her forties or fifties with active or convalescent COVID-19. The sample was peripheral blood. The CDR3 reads CASLNPGWLYEQYF. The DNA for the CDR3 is TGTGCCAGCCTCAATCCAGGGTGGCTATACGAGCAGTACTTC.